This TCR beta chain was profiled in a study of T-cell reconstitution after alpha-beta-depleted transplantation in children. CDR1 LNHNV and CDR2 YYDKDF come from the germline V gene (reference sequence). The germline V and J ends were trimmed by 0 bases and 8 bases, with 8 bases remaining between them. This CDR3 is built from 13 residues. Study results and caveats: The study reportedly traced alpha-beta T cells about two months after transplant to several hundred expanded graft clones. T-cell numbers and diversity, one year after transplant, stemmed largely from T cells that were newly produced. Recipient T cells and thymic progenitors that survived were the source of the high TCRbeta diversity seen at day 60 in some patients.

Unique molecular identifiers were incorporated when the TCRbeta library was constructed. One entry per CDR3 protein, called by TCRdb with MiXCR from the PCR reads. The sample has under 250,000 distinct CDR3 sequences; roughly 7% are singletons. Many counts were recorded for this clonotype. Its antigen is not identified. The TCR comes from a boy aged 2-9 years with acute lymphoblastic leukemia, due to receive a stem cell transplant. The starting material was PBMCs, obtained before TCRalphabeta/CD19-depleted stem cell transplant. The chain links TRBV15 to TRBJ2-1; D not resolved. The chain's CDR3 is CATSRDVIDEQFF. DNA of the CDR3: TGTGCCACCAGCAGAGACGTGATCGATGAGCAGTTCTTC.